The clone carrying this TCR beta chain was detected a few times. The CDR3 runs 17 residues. Trimming cost V 6 bases and J 7 bases; bases outside gene matches: 17. Germline CDR1 reads MNHGY; CDR2 reads SAAAGT. Generated by immunoSEQ multiplex PCR, the TCRdb table keeps only in-frame clones and is missing some. The table shows approximately 5,600 clones, with approximately 35% occurring only once. Treatment: randomized to nivolumab then ipilimumab (arm A) or the reverse (arm B). The sample originates from a study of sequential checkpoint blockade in melanoma. This sequence joins TRBV6-8 and TRBJ2-4, with 8 positions matching TRBD1. This TCR was sampled from a human donor with melanoma. Source: tumor tissue (inferred from file names), taken from a patient given nivolumab and ipilimumab in sequence. The CDR3 sequence: CASRGARPGQGENIQYF. The CDR3 nucleotides read TGTGCCAGCAGGGGAGCCCGACCCGGACAGGGAGAGAACATTCAGTACTTC.